This TCR beta chain was obtained from a study of blood T cell repertoires in COVID-19. V shed 6 bases and J shed 4 bases, with 12 bases lying between them. Germline lookup yields CDR1 MNHEY and CDR2 SMNVEV (reference sequence). This CDR3 has 13 residues. TCRdb's copy holds only in-frame clones and misses some; the assay was immunoSEQ multiplex PCR. Here the sample spans roughly 250,000 clones, about nine tenths being singletons. The origin of this receptor is a woman in her thirties with acute COVID-19. Material for sequencing was PBMCs or T cells enriched from blood (not recorded which). V is TRBV27 and J is TRBJ2-5; possible D gene TRBD1, 6 bases. The CDR3 loop reads CASSPRGSETQYF. The CDR3 DNA reads as TGTGCCAGCAGCCCGAGGGGGTCAGAGACCCAGTACTTC.